This TCR beta chain was identified in a study of shared clonotypes between healthy human individuals. The donors were adults (healthy and HIV-negative) with no recent acute infections or vaccinations. Trimming stripped 2 bases from V and 5 bases from J, with 12 bases between. Germline-derived CDR1 and CDR2 are SGHNT and YYREEE (reference sequence). The CDR3 spans 14 residues. An even split of each subset's genomic DNA across several immunoSEQ plates was performed. Profiling relied on immunoSEQ multiplex PCR, and the TCRdb table lists in-frame clones only, not all of them. Here the sample spans more than 1,200,000 clones, approximately 98.5% being singletons. Study observations and caveats: Clonotype sharing across a few donors was observed for about 4.8% of naive CD4 clonotypes. Sequencing of the sorted subsets was shown by rarefaction to be incomplete despite large depth.

As to this clone: Its antigen is currently unknown.

This chain links TRBV5-4 with TRBJ2-3; D might be TRBD2 (6 bases). This TCR derives from a young man in good health. The sample taken for sequencing was naive CD4+ T cells sorted from blood. Sample subset: CD45RA+ positively selected. For the CDR3, the DNA is TGTGCCAGCAGCTTTAGTGGGACTGTAGATACGCAGTATTTT. It translates to CASSFSGTVDTQYF.